The next 27 T cell receptor beta chains were all read from a single sample in a study of T-cell memory formation after mild COVID-19. TCRdb re-called the 5' RACE reads through MiXCR, storing one row per CDR3 protein. The data contain around 100,000 distinct CDR3 sequences, roughly 11% of them seen just once; the ten biggest clones take up roughly 40%. Material: PBMCs or a T cell subset sorted from them (not recorded which). The receptors here all came from a man aged 18-30 years who had mild COVID-19 (a few samples of this study predate the infection). Cell type and time point are not known.

J is TRBJ2-3 and V is TRBV29-1; no clear D. There are 13 residues in the CDR3. Trimming shortened V by 3 bases and J by 0 bases, and 7 bases separated the two germline ends. Germline CDR1 SQVTM, CDR2 ANQGSEA. The CDR3 DNA reads as TGCAGCGTTGAGCGGCGAAGCACAGATACGCAGTATTTT. Amino acid sequence: CSVERRSTDTQYF.

The chain links TRBV28 to TRBJ2-5, with 7 bases matching TRBD1. The CDR3 loop spans 12 amino acids. Unmatched junction bases numbered 2, after V lost 3 bases and J lost 7 bases. From germline, CDR1 is MDHEN and CDR2 SYDVKM. For the CDR3, the DNA is TGTGCCAGCAGTTTGACAGGGCGGACCCAGTACTTC. Protein product: CASSLTGRTQYF.

V is TRBV7-9 and J is TRBJ2-3, with a weak D call TRBD2 (6 bases). V gave up 4 bases and J gave up 2 bases, with 10 bases separating them. The CDR3 totals 14 residues. From germline, CDR1 is SEHNR and CDR2 FQNEAQ (reference sequence). DNA for the CDR3: TGTGCCAGCAGCTGGGACTTGCCCACAGATACGCAGTATTTT. This gives the protein CASSWDLPTDTQYF.

The DNA of the CDR3 is TGCAGTGCTAGAGATCCGATGGGGCTACCCCTGGAGCAGTTCTTC. Amino acids: CSARDPMGLPLEQFF. The chain combines TRBV20-1 with TRBJ2-1, with TRBD1 as a possible D gene (5 bases). V was pared by 0 bases and J by 10 bases, with 19 bases between. The CDR3 spans 15 residues. Germline-derived CDR1 and CDR2 are DFQATT and SNEGSKA (reference sequence).

The chain links TRBV20-1 to TRBJ2-1; TRBD1 is a possible D gene (5 bases). Germline CDR1 reads DFQATT; CDR2 reads SNEGSKA (reference sequence). The CDR3 length is 14 residues. V lost 4 bases to trimming and J lost 6 bases, with 16 bases between them. The chain's CDR3 is CSATPSGRVNEQFF. CDR3 DNA sequence: TGCAGTGCTACCCCATCCGGCAGGGTCAATGAGCAGTTCTTC.

This clonotype was recorded a few times. The chain employs TRBV29-1 and TRBJ1-4; D is perhaps TRBD1 (6 bases). The germline V gene has CDR1 SQVTM and CDR2 ANQGSEA. The V end was cut by 4 bases, the J end by 4 bases, with 16 bases between. This CDR3 has 15 residues. The CDR3 region is CSVGSSMDSNEKLFF. DNA of the CDR3: TGCAGCGTTGGGTCCTCGATGGACAGTAATGAAAAACTGTTTTTT.

The chain employs TRBV7-8 and TRBJ2-5; D gene unclear. The CDR3 runs 15 residues. Trimming shortened V by 3 bases and J by 1 base, and 12 bases separated the two germline ends. Germline values: CDR1 SGHVS, CDR2 FQNEAQ. The CDR3 protein is CASSFLTTTQETQYF. Written as DNA, the CDR3 is TGTGCCAGCAGCTTCCTCACTACGACCCAAGAGACCCAGTACTTC. The complete variable domain, with remaining parts taken from reference TRBV7-8 and TRBJ2-5, reads GAGVSQSPRYKVAKRGQDVALRCDPISGHVSLFWYQQALGQGPEFLTYFQNEAQLDKSGLPSDRFFAERPEGSVSTLKIQRTQQEDSAVYLCASSFLTTTQETQYFGPGTRLLVL.

This chain uses TRBV7-9 with TRBJ2-5; D possibly corresponds to TRBD1 (6 bases). Germline V lookup: CDR1 SEHNR, CDR2 FQNEAQ (reference sequence). Trimming took off 1 base at V and 3 bases at J, with 18 bases between the two ends. The CDR3 spans 17 residues. CDR3 in DNA: TGTGCCAGCAGCTTAGGGGGGCAACACATAAGAAAAGAGACCCAGTACTTC. Its translation: CASSLGGQHIRKETQYF.

V usage is TRBV7-9 and J usage is TRBJ1-4; no definite D call. V was shortened by 10 bases and J by 8 bases, with 20 bases between the two germline ends. The germline gives CDR1 SEHNR, CDR2 FQNEAQ (reference sequence). CDR3 length equals 14 residues. In DNA form, the CDR3 reads TGTGCCATCACGGGTGGTGAGCTTGGGGAAAAACTGTTTTTT. Residues: CAITGGELGEKLFF. Complete variable domain (other parts from reference TRBV7-9 and TRBJ1-4): DTGVSQNPRHKITKRGQNVTFRCDPISEHNRLYWYRQTLGQGPEFLTYFQNEAQLEKSRLLSDRFSAERPKGSFSTLEIQRTEQGDSAMYLCAITGGELGEKLFFGSGTQLSVL.

This clonotype has ten or more counts. The chain links TRBV4-3 to TRBJ2-3; no definite D call. The CDR3 has 14 amino acids. Looked up from germline, CDR1 is LGHNA and CDR2 is YSLEER. With 5 bases removed from V and 3 bases from J, the gap between germline ends came to 12 bases. In nucleotides, the CDR3 is TGCGCCAGCAGCGCGCCTGATCGGACAGATACGCAGTATTTT. This encodes CASSAPDRTDTQYF.

In its sample, this clonotype was seen many times. This chain links TRBV4-1 with TRBJ2-7; D is perhaps TRBD2 (5 bases). V lost 1 base, J lost 4 bases, and 5 bases lay in between. The CDR3 is made up of 12 amino acids. CDR1 MGHRA and CDR2 YSYEKL come from the germline V gene. Here the CDR3 reads CASSQGRYEQYF. CDR3 coding DNA: TGCGCCAGCAGCCAAGGGAGGTACGAGCAGTACTTC.

CDR3 sequence (DNA): TGCGCCAGCAGCTTGGAGGTCCCGGGGGACGATGGCTACACCTTC. Translating it yields CASSLEVPGDDGYTF. The V call is TRBV5-1, the J call TRBJ1-2; perhaps TRBD1 as D (5 bases). The CDR3 is made up of 15 amino acids. Germline CDR1 is SGHRS and CDR2 is YFSETQ. Trimming took off 0 bases at V and 6 bases at J, with 15 bases between the two ends.

V gene TRBV28 combines with J gene TRBJ1-2; 7 bases line up with TRBD1. Germline lookup yields CDR1 MDHEN and CDR2 SYDVKM. Trimming removed 4 bases from V and 5 bases from J; junction bases left unmatched: 4. This CDR3 has 13 residues. The CDR3 nucleotides read TGTGCCAGCAGTTCGGACAGGTCATATGGCTACACCTTC. Its protein product is CASSSDRSYGYTF.

This clonotype was observed at least ten times. V usage is TRBV11-2 and J usage is TRBJ2-1; D not certain. The CDR3 runs to 15 residues. Deletions cut 7 bases from V and 4 bases from J, with 17 bases between. Germline CDR1 reads SGHAT; CDR2 reads FQNNGV. The CDR3 DNA follows: TGTGCCAGCACACCCGGCAGTCCGTCTTACAATGAGCAGTTCTTC. Amino acid sequence: CASTPGSPSYNEQFF.

The chain recombines TRBV12-3 or TRBV12-4 with TRBJ2-2, with 9 bases that match TRBD1. V gave up 7 bases and J gave up 5 bases; unmatched junction bases: 5. The CDR3 spans 14 residues. CDR3 sequence: CASTPDRGTGELFF. In DNA, the CDR3 is TGTGCCAGCACCCCAGACAGGGGGACCGGGGAGCTGTTTTTT.

In its sample, this clonotype was seen many times. V gene TRBV4-3 combines with J gene TRBJ2-3, with D possibly matching TRBD2 (7 bases). The germline CDR1 and CDR2 sequences are LGHNA and YSLEER. This CDR3 contains 16 residues. The ends were cut back, 1 base at V and 1 base at J, with 12 bases in the middle. The CDR3 here is CASSQGRGRRTDTQYF. CDR3 coding DNA: TGCGCCAGCAGCCAAGGGCGGGGGCGTCGCACAGATACGCAGTATTTT.

The chain links TRBV5-4 to TRBJ2-7, with D perhaps given as TRBD1 or TRBD2 (5 bases each). The CDR3 extends over 12 amino acids. Germline V gene data show CDR1 as SGHNT and CDR2 as YYREEE (reference sequence). The CDR3 sequence is CVWGSGRYEQYV. The CDR3 DNA reads TGTGTTTGGGGCTCGGGGCGCTACGAGCAGTACGTC.

This clonotype has ten or more counts. CDR3 sequence: CASRSSGLAGSYEQYF. The DNA of the CDR3 is TGTGCCAGCAGATCCTCGGGACTAGCGGGTTCCTACGAGCAGTACTTC. The V gene is TRBV7-9, the J gene TRBJ2-7, with 12 bases aligning to TRBD2. The CDR3 is made up of 16 amino acids. V shed 6 bases, J shed 1 base, and the junction held 7 bases outside the gene matches. Germline V CDR1 and CDR2: SEHNR, FQNEAQ (reference sequence). The whole variable domain, filled in from reference TRBV7-9 and TRBJ2-7, reads DTGVSQNPRHKITKRGQNVTFRCDPISEHNRLYWYRQTLGQGPEFLTYFQNEAQLEKSRLLSDRFSAERPKGSFSTLEIQRTEQGDSAMYLCASRSSGLAGSYEQYFGPGTRLTVT.

In the case of this clonotype: One end of the junction is discordant with germline, which a read error may explain. This rearrangement joins TRBV20-1 to TRBJ2-7; D perhaps matches TRBD1 (7 bases). From germline, CDR1 is DFQATT and CDR2 SNEGSKA (reference sequence). The length of the CDR3 is 13 residues. In DNA form, the CDR3 reads TGCAGTGCTAGAGATAGTCGGGGGACAGACCTGACCTTC. This gives the protein CSARDSRGTDLTF.

The chain couples TRBV15 to TRBJ2-5, with D unclear. Per germline, CDR1 LNHNV and CDR2 YYDKDF (reference sequence). Trimming shortened V by 0 bases and J by 1 base, and 9 bases separated the two germline ends. The CDR3 loop spans 15 amino acids. Here the CDR3 reads CATSREWSSQETQYF. CDR3 coding DNA: TGTGCCACCAGCAGAGAATGGTCTAGCCAAGAGACCCAGTACTTC. The full variable domain, its missing parts supplied by reference TRBV15 and TRBJ2-5, is DAMVIQNPRYQVTQFGKPVTLSCSQTLNHNVMYWYQQKSSQAPKLLFHYYDKDFNNEADTPDNFQSRRPNTSFCFLDIRSPGLGDTAMYLCATSREWSSQETQYFGPGTRLLVL.

This clonotype was picked up a small number of times. This chain joins TRBV4-1 and TRBJ2-7; 8 nucleotides match TRBD1. Germline CDR1 MGHRA, CDR2 YSYEKL. CDR3 size: 14 residues. With V trimmed by 4 bases and J by 0 bases, 2 bases remained unmatched. CDR3: CASSPQGDSYEQYF. The CDR3 DNA is TGCGCCAGCAGCCCACAGGGGGACTCCTACGAGCAGTACTTC.

This clonotype appeared a few times. The V call is TRBV12-3 or TRBV12-4, the J call TRBJ1-6; D is undetermined. Trimming took 3 bases from V and 10 from J, leaving 7 bases between them. The CDR3 sequence is 12 residues long. CDR3 in amino acids: CASSFVGSPLHF. CDR3 DNA sequence: TGTGCCAGCAGTTTCGTGGGATCACCCCTCCACTTT.

This clonotype was recorded a few times. This chain connects TRBV11-2 to TRBJ2-5; D is possibly TRBD2 (6 bases). The germline V gene encodes CDR1 SGHAT and CDR2 FQNNGV. There are 17 residues in the CDR3. Between the trimmed V and J ends, which lost 5 bases and 4 bases, there was a span of 23 bases. CDR3 sequence reads: CASSHPGVAAWGETQYF. The CDR3 coding sequence is TGTGCCAGCAGCCACCCTGGGGTAGCGGCCTGGGGAGAGACCCAGTACTTC. The whole variable domain, remainder taken from reference TRBV11-2 and TRBJ2-5, is EAGVAQSPRYKIIEKRQSVAFWCNPISGHATLYWYQQILGQGPKLLIQFQNNGVVDDSQLPKDRFSAERLKGVDSTLKIQPAKLEDSAVYLCASSHPGVAAWGETQYFGPGTRLLVL.

This clonotype was seen only a few times. The chain has TRBV15 and TRBJ1-5; no clear D gene. The CDR3 loop spans 15 amino acids. Per germline, CDR1 LNHNV and CDR2 YYDKDF (reference sequence). V lost 1 base and J 2 bases, leaving 9 bases between the germline ends. CDR3 in amino acids: CATSRAVAGNQPQHF. As DNA, the CDR3 is TGTGCCACCAGCAGAGCGGTTGCAGGCAATCAGCCCCAGCATTTT. Based on the CDR3 plus reference TRBV15 and TRBJ1-5, the full variable domain is DAMVIQNPRYQVTQFGKPVTLSCSQTLNHNVMYWYQQKSSQAPKLLFHYYDKDFNNEADTPDNFQSRRPNTSFCFLDIRSPGLGDTAMYLCATSRAVAGNQPQHFGDGTRLSIL.

At least ten counts were recorded for this clonotype. The chain recombines TRBV29-1 with TRBJ2-7; no reliable D call. The CDR3 has 11 residues. V was trimmed by 4 bases and J by 4 bases, leaving 8 bases between them. The germline V gene encodes CDR1 SQVTM and CDR2 ANQGSEA. For the CDR3, the DNA is TGCAGCGTTGTTTTCGTATACGAGCAGTACTTC. It codes for CSVVFVYEQYF.

This clonotype was counted ten times or more. The V and J genes are TRBV6-1 and TRBJ2-5, with TRBD2 identical over 11 bases. CDR3 length: 15 amino acids. From germline, CDR1 is MNHNS and CDR2 SASEGT. The J segment lost 4 bases and the V segment lost 2 bases, leaving 3 bases of the junction unmatched. CDR3 sequence: CASSELAGGPETQYF. The CDR3 bases are TGTGCCAGCAGTGAATTAGCGGGGGGGCCAGAGACCCAGTACTTC.

A few counts support this clonotype. V usage is TRBV5-1 and J usage is TRBJ1-5; D not certain. This CDR3 comprises 15 residues. V was cut by 1 base and J by 1 base, with 9 bases left in between. CDR1 SGHRS and CDR2 YFSETQ come from the germline V gene. CDR3 DNA: TGCGCCAGCAGCTTGCTTGGTCGCAGCAATCAGCCCCAGCATTTT. Its translation: CASSLLGRSNQPQHF.